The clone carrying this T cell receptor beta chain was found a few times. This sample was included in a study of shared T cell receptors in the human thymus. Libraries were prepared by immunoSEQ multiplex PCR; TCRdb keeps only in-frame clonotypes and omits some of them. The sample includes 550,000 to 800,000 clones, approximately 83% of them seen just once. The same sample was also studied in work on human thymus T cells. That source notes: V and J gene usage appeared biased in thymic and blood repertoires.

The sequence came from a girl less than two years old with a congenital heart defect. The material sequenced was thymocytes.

As DNA, the CDR3 is TGTGCTAGTTTGAGGGAATGGAGCACTGAAGCTTTCTTT. Translating gives CASLREWSTEAFF. This chain connects TRBV12-5 to TRBJ1-1; D gene unclear. From germline, CDR1 is LGHNT and CDR2 FRNRAP. Trimming left V 8 bases short and J 4 bases short, with 14 bases between. The CDR3 has 13 residues.